Below are 32 T cell receptor beta chains sequenced from a single sample in a study of blood T cell repertoires in COVID-19. Repertoires were generated with immunoSEQ multiplex PCR, while TCRdb's copy carries only in-frame clones and drops some. The data show 200,000 or so clones, with more than 70% seen just once and around 2.5% held by the top ten. Sequencing was carried out using PBMCs or T cells enriched from blood (not recorded which). These receptor sequences come from a woman in her forties with acute COVID-19.

This clone was found a few times. The genes are TRBV6-2 or TRBV6-3 and TRBJ1-1, with a possible D match to TRBD1 (5 bases). CDR3 length: 15 residues. Germline-derived CDR1 and CDR2 are MNHEY and SVGEGT. Trimming pared 2 bases from V and 0 bases from J, leaving 10 bases between. CDR3: CASSYLGQLNTEAFF. As DNA, the CDR3 is TGTGCCAGCAGTTACCTGGGGCAGTTGAACACTGAAGCTTTCTTT.

V and J are TRBV2 and TRBJ1-2, with 8 bases lining up with TRBD1. Germline V gene data show CDR1 as SNHLY and CDR2 as FYNNEI. CDR3 length: 16 residues. V lost 7 bases to trimming and J lost 1 base; unmatched junction nucleotides: 11. CDR3 DNA sequence: TGTGCCAGCAAACCAGCCCCGACAGGGGATAACTATGGCTACACCTTC. Protein product: CASKPAPTGDNYGYTF.

The chain has TRBV7-9 and TRBJ1-1; no clear D. CDR1 is SEHNR, CDR2 FQNEAQ, per germline (reference sequence). V was cut by 5 bases and J by 8 bases, with 21 bases left in between. The CDR3 totals 15 residues. CDR3 region: CASSPRGQALAEAFF. Here the CDR3 DNA reads TGTGCCAGCAGCCCTCGTGGGCAGGCTCTGGCGGAAGCTTTCTTT.

Notes on this clone: One end of the junction fails to match germline, which may point to a read error. The J gene is TRBJ2-1, the V gene TRBV7-2; 11 nucleotides match TRBD2. CDR1 is SGHTA, CDR2 FQGNSA, per germline. The CDR3 is 14 residues long. CDR3 nucleotide sequence: TGTGCCAGCAGGTTAGCGGGGGGGCCGTATGAGCAGTTCTTC. It specifies CASRLAGGPYEQFF.

This chain joins TRBV7-2 and TRBJ2-1; 7 positions agree with TRBD2. With 1 base clipped from V and 2 bases from J, the junction kept 5 bases outside the gene matches. The CDR3 sequence is 16 residues long. CDR1 is SGHTA and CDR2 is FQGNSA in the germline V gene. CDR3 coding DNA: TGTGCCAGCAGCTTAGGTAGCGGGTGGACCTACAATGAGCAGTTCTTC. Its protein product is CASSLGSGWTYNEQFF.

The chain links TRBV5-1 to TRBJ2-2, with a weak D call TRBD1 (5 bases). Germline CDR1 and CDR2: SGHRS and YFSETQ. V lost 0 bases, J lost 4 bases, and 10 bases lay in between. This CDR3 has 15 residues. CDR3 sequence reads: CASSLARVGTGELFF. The CDR3 DNA follows: TGCGCCAGCAGCTTGGCCAGGGTGGGCACCGGGGAGCTGTTTTTT. The variable domain in full, completed from reference TRBV5-1 and TRBJ2-2, reads KAGVTQTPRYLIKTRGQQVTLSCSPISGHRSVSWYQQTPGQGLQFLFEYFSETQRNKGNFPGRFSGRQFSNSRSEMNVSTLELGDSALYLCASSLARVGTGELFFGEGSRLTVL.

The J gene is TRBJ2-5, the V gene TRBV7-2; no clear D gene. The CDR3 is made up of 12 amino acids. With 2 bases removed from V and 10 bases from J, the gap between germline ends came to 11 bases. The germline gives CDR1 SGHTA, CDR2 FQGNSA. The CDR3 sequence: CASSLSLEVQYF. The CDR3, as DNA: TGTGCCAGCAGCTTATCTCTCGAGGTCCAGTACTTC.

The rearrangement links TRBV24-1 to TRBJ2-1; D ambiguous. V lost 4 bases and J 3 bases, leaving 3 bases between the germline ends. The germline CDR1 and CDR2 sequences are KGHDR and SFDVKD. This CDR3 contains 12 residues. The CDR3 region has the DNA TGTGCCACCAGTGACATCTACAATGAGCAGTTCTTC. Its protein product is CATSDIYNEQFF.

As concerns this clone: Other DNA sequences in this sample translate to the same CDR3. The rearrangement joins TRBV7-2 to TRBJ1-1, with a weak D call TRBD1 (6 bases). The germline gives CDR1 SGHTA, CDR2 FQGNSA. Trimming left V 3 bases short and J 0 bases short, with 8 bases between. The CDR3 is 14 residues long. The CDR3 here is CASSFGQMNTEAFF. The DNA of the CDR3 is TGTGCCAGCAGCTTTGGACAGATGAACACTGAAGCTTTCTTT.

This chain connects TRBV5-1 to TRBJ2-3; no reliable D call. The V gene lost 3 bases and the J gene lost 2 bases, with 4 bases spanning the gap. The CDR3 length is 12 residues. Germline assignment: CDR1 SGHRS and CDR2 YFSETQ. CDR3 coding DNA: TGCGCCAGCAGCTCCTACACAGATACGCAGTATTTT. Its translation: CASSSYTDTQYF.

CDR3 region: CAWSGRDTRPNYGYTF. The CDR3 nucleotides are TGTGCCTGGAGCGGCCGGGACACCCGGCCAAACTATGGCTACACCTTC. This rearrangement joins TRBV30 to TRBJ1-2; a weak D match, TRBD1 (6 bases). Germline V gene lookup returns CDR1 GTSNPN and CDR2 SVGIG (reference sequence). V lost 3 bases to trimming and J lost 2 bases, with 19 bases between them. The CDR3 extends over 16 amino acids.

The V and J genes are TRBV11-3 and TRBJ2-5; tentatively, D is TRBD1 (5 bases). The CDR3 consists of 15 residues. V was cut by 4 bases and J by 2 bases, with 14 bases left in between. Germline lookup yields CDR1 SGHNT and CDR2 YENEEA. CDR3 coding DNA: TGTGCCAGCAGCTCGGGTGAGACAGTTCAAGAGACCCAGTACTTC. Translated: CASSSGETVQETQYF.

This clone was recorded at least ten times. The chain employs TRBV6-4 and TRBJ2-1; a weak D match, TRBD2 (5 bases). The CDR3 extends over 14 amino acids. Germline CDR1 and CDR2: MRHNA and SNTAGT. Trimming removed 3 bases from V and 7 bases from J, with 13 bases in between. DNA for the CDR3: TGTGCCAGCAGTGAACGGGGAGTTTTGAATGAGCAGTTCTTC. Its protein is CASSERGVLNEQFF.

The genes are TRBV12-5 and TRBJ2-3, with 8 bases identical to TRBD2. Trimming removed 3 bases from V and 3 bases from J; junction bases left unmatched: 8. The V gene's germline CDR1 is LGHNT and CDR2 FRNRAP. CDR3 length: 16 amino acids. CDR3 nucleotides: TGTGCTAGTGGTTTTGGCCCGCGGGGGGATACAGATACGCAGTATTTT. Protein sequence: CASGFGPRGDTDTQYF.

This rearrangement joins TRBV5-4 to TRBJ2-7; 8 nucleotides match TRBD1. Germline CDR1 is SGHNT and CDR2 is YYREEE (reference sequence). V was clipped by 0 bases and J by 4 bases; unmatched bases: 6. The CDR3 sequence is 15 residues long. The CDR3 sequence: CASSLGQGLAYEQYF. The CDR3 DNA follows: TGTGCCAGCAGCTTGGGACAGGGGTTAGCGTACGAGCAGTACTTC. Using reference TRBV5-4 and TRBJ2-7 for the parts outside the CDR3, the full variable domain is ETGVTQSPTHLIKTRGQQVTLRCSSQSGHNTVSWYQQALGQGPQFIFQYYREEENGRGNFPPRFSGLQFPNYSSELNVNALELDDSALYLCASSLGQGLAYEQYFGPGTRLTVT.

V is TRBV2 and J is TRBJ2-1; 16 bases line up with TRBD2. The CDR3 contains 14 residues. Looked up from germline, CDR1 is SNHLY and CDR2 is FYNNEI. The trim removed 9 bases at V and 8 bases at J, leaving 4 bases unmatched. The CDR3 DNA is TGTGCCAGTATGGGACTAGCGGGGGGGTATGAGCAGTTCTTC. Translation: CASMGLAGGYEQFF.

V gene TRBV7-9 combines with J gene TRBJ1-4, with D unclear. Trimming took off 5 bases at V and 5 bases at J, with 15 bases between the two ends. The CDR3 runs to 15 residues. Germline values: CDR1 SEHNR, CDR2 FQNEAQ (reference sequence). The CDR3: CASSPDGRENEKLFF. In DNA, the CDR3 is TGTGCCAGCAGCCCCGATGGTCGGGAGAATGAAAAACTGTTTTTT.

This chain links TRBV7-9 with TRBJ2-2; D may be TRBD1 (5 bases). The CDR3 is 18 amino acids. Germline assignment: CDR1 SEHNR and CDR2 FQNEAQ (reference sequence). Between the trimmed V and J ends, which lost 1 base and 6 bases, there was a span of 21 bases. CDR3: CASSLGANVGPVAGELFF. The CDR3 region has the DNA TGTGCCAGCAGCTTAGGGGCGAACGTGGGGCCGGTCGCCGGGGAGCTGTTTTTT.

The DNA for the CDR3 is TGTGCCAGTAGTCCCAACTACCTCGAGCAGTACTTC. It codes for CASSPNYLEQYF. The chain links TRBV19 to TRBJ2-7; D not certain. The germline CDR1 and CDR2 sequences are LNHDA and SQIVND (reference sequence). This CDR3 contains 12 residues. The ends were cut back, 5 bases at V and 6 bases at J, with 11 bases in the middle.

The V and J genes are TRBV20-1 and TRBJ2-7, with 8 bases fitting TRBD1. The trim removed 3 bases at V and 3 bases at J, leaving 7 bases unmatched. Germline values: CDR1 DFQATT, CDR2 SNEGSKA (reference sequence). This CDR3 region has 14 residues. For the CDR3, the DNA is TGCAGTGCTAGTACGGGACAGGAAATCTACGAGCAGTACTTC. Translation gives CSASTGQEIYEQYF.

The V and J genes are TRBV30 and TRBJ1-2, with D hard to call. CDR3 size: 11 residues. Germline V gene lookup returns CDR1 GTSNPN and CDR2 SVGIG (reference sequence). V gave up 4 bases and J gave up 7 bases, with 10 bases separating them. CDR3 sequence (DNA): TGTGCCTGGACGTACGGAGGTGGCTACACCTTC. Residues: CAWTYGGGYTF.

This rearrangement joins TRBV6-2 or TRBV6-3 to TRBJ1-6; weak D call: TRBD1 (5 bases). The V end lost 4 bases, the J end lost 5 bases, and 12 bases lay between the germline ends. The length of the CDR3 is 15 residues. The germline CDR1 and CDR2 sequences are MNHEY and SVGEGT. CDR3 sequence reads: CASSSPGLDNSPLHF. The CDR3, as DNA: TGTGCCAGCAGTTCTCCGGGACTTGATAATTCACCCCTCCACTTT.

CDR3 sequence (DNA): TGTGCCAGCAGCTTAACGACTAGCGGTCACAATGAGCAGTTCTTC. Translating gives CASSLTTSGHNEQFF. This sequence joins TRBV7-2 and TRBJ2-1; TRBD2 matches at 9 bases. The trim removed 2 bases at V and 5 bases at J, leaving 4 bases unmatched. CDR3 length: 15 amino acids. Per germline, CDR1 SGHTA and CDR2 FQGNSA.

The rearrangement links TRBV27 to TRBJ1-1, with D maybe TRBD1 (6 bases). Trimming stripped 5 bases from V and 0 bases from J, with 13 bases between. The CDR3 spans 15 residues. Germline assignment: CDR1 MNHEY and CDR2 SMNVEV (reference sequence). CDR3 sequence reads: CASSPGAGVNTEAFF. The CDR3 nucleotides read TGTGCCAGCAGTCCTGGGGCAGGGGTGAACACTGAAGCTTTCTTT.

The chain couples TRBV20-1 to TRBJ2-7; TRBD2 matches 8 bases. The germline V gene has CDR1 DFQATT and CDR2 SNEGSKA (reference sequence). The J segment lost 3 bases and the V segment lost 3 bases, leaving 4 bases of the junction unmatched. CDR3 length equals 13 residues. The CDR3 DNA sequence: TGCAGTGCTAGTTTACTAGCGGACTACGAGCAGTACTTC. Amino acid sequence: CSASLLADYEQYF.

This clone came up once. This chain links TRBV5-1 with TRBJ2-7, with 9 positions matching TRBD1. Germline-derived CDR1 and CDR2 are SGHRS and YFSETQ. The CDR3 is made up of 14 amino acids. V shed 3 bases, J shed 7 bases, and the junction held 8 bases outside the gene matches. CDR3 residues: CASSSGTGRGEQYF. For the CDR3, the DNA is TGCGCCAGCAGCTCCGGGACAGGGCGAGGGGAGCAGTACTTC.

V is TRBV30 and J is TRBJ1-6; D remains ambiguous. V was pared by 3 bases and J by 2 bases, with 8 bases between. The CDR3 spans 14 residues. Germline-derived CDR1 and CDR2 are GTSNPN and SVGIG (reference sequence). The CDR3 region is CAWRTGTYNSPLHF. The CDR3 DNA reads TGTGCCTGGAGGACTGGAACCTATAATTCACCCCTCCACTTT.

The chain is built from TRBV6-5 and TRBJ2-7; 9 bases agree with TRBD2. The CDR3 runs to 11 residues. Germline values: CDR1 MNHEY, CDR2 SVGAGI. Trimming cost V 8 bases and J 7 bases; bases outside gene matches: 3. For the CDR3, the DNA is TGTGCCAGCTCGCGGGGGGGTGAGCAGTACGTC. Amino acid sequence: CASSRGGEQYV.

The J gene is TRBJ2-1, the V gene TRBV6-5; D may be TRBD1 (5 bases). Germline loops: CDR1 MNHEY, CDR2 SVGAGI. The CDR3 consists of 16 residues. With 3 bases removed from V and 6 bases from J, the gap between germline ends came to 18 bases. This CDR3 reads CASSYVQGGVPNEQFF. The DNA for the CDR3 is TGTGCCAGCAGTTATGTTCAGGGCGGAGTTCCCAATGAGCAGTTCTTC.

The gene calls are TRBV23-1 and TRBJ2-7; 12 bases are shared with TRBD2. TRBV23-1 is flagged as an ORF with uncertain function. V dropped 2 bases and J dropped 0; count of bases not matched to a gene: 5. The CDR3 consists of 17 residues. The CDR3 here is CASSQPTSGRSSYEQYV. The CDR3 nucleotides are TGCGCCAGCAGTCAACCTACTAGCGGGAGGTCCTCCTACGAGCAGTACGTC.

The sample holds many counts of this clone. One end of the junction fails to match germline, which may point to a read error. Other DNA sequences in the same sample also yield this CDR3. The V and J genes are TRBV7-7 and TRBJ2-2; 11 positions agree with TRBD2. CDR3 size: 17 residues. Germline CDR1 and CDR2: SSHAT and FNYEAQ (reference sequence). The CDR3 nucleotides are TGTGCTAGCAGCTTACGGACTAGCGGGCCGAACACCGGGGAGCTGTTTTTT. Translated, it gives CASSLRTSGPNTGELFF.

The chain carries TRBV28 and TRBJ1-4; no clear D. Germline V gene data show CDR1 as MDHEN and CDR2 as SYDVKM. The length of the CDR3 is 16 residues. Between the trimmed V and J ends, which lost 3 bases and 2 bases, there was a span of 13 bases. CDR3 sequence reads: CASSFSGGPTNEKLFF. Written as DNA, the CDR3 is TGTGCCAGCAGTTTTTCGGGAGGTCCCACTAATGAAAAACTGTTTTTT.